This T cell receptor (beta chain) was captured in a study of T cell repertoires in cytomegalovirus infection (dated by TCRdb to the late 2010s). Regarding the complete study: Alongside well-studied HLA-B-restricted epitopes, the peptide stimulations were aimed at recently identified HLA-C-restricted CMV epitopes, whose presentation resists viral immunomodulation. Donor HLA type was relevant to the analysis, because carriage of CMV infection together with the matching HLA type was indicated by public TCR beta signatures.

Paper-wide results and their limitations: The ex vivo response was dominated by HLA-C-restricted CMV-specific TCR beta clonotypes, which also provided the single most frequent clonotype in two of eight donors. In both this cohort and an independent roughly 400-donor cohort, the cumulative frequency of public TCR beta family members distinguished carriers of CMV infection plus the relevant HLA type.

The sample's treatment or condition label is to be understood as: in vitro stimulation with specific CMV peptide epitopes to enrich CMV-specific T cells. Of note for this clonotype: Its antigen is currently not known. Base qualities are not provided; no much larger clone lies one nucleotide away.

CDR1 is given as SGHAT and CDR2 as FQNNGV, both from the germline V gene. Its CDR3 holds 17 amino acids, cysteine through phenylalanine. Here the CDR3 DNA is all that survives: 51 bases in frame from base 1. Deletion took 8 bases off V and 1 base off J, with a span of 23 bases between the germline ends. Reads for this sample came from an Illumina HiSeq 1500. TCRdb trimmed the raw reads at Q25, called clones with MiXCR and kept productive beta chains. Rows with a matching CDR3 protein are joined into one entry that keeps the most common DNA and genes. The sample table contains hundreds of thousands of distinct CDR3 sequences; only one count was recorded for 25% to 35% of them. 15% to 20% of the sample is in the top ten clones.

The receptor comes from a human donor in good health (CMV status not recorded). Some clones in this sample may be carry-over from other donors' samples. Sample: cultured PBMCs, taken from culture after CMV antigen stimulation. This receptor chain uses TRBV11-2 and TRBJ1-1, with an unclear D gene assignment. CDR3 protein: CASGLWRPPSSNTEAFF. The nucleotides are TGTGCCAGCGGACTGTGGAGGCCCCCTTCATCGAACACTGAAGCTTTCTTT.